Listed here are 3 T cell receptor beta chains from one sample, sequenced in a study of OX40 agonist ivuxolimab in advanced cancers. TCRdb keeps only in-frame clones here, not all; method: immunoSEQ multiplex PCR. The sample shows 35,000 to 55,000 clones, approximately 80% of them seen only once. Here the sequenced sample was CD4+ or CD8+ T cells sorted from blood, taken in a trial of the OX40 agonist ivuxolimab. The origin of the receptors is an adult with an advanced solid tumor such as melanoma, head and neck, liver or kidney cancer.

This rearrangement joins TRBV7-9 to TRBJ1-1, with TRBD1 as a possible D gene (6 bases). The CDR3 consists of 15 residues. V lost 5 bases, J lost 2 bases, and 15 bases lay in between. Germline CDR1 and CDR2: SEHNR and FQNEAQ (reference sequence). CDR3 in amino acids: CASSLYRVRNTEAFF. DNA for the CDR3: TGTGCCAGCAGCCTGTACAGGGTGAGAAACACTGAAGCTTTCTTT.

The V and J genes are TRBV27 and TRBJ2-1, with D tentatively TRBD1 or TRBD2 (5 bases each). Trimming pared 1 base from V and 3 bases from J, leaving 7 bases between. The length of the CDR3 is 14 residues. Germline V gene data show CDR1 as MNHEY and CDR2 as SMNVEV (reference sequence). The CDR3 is CASSLWGNYNEQFF. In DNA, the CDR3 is TGTGCCAGCAGTTTATGGGGGAACTACAATGAGCAGTTCTTC.

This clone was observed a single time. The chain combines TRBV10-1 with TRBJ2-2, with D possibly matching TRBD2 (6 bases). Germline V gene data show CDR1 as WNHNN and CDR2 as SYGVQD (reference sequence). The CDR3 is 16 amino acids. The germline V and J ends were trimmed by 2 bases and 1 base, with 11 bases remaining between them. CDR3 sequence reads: CASSEIGLRNTGELFF. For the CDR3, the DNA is TGCGCCAGCAGTGAGATCGGACTAAGGAACACCGGGGAGCTGTTTTTT.